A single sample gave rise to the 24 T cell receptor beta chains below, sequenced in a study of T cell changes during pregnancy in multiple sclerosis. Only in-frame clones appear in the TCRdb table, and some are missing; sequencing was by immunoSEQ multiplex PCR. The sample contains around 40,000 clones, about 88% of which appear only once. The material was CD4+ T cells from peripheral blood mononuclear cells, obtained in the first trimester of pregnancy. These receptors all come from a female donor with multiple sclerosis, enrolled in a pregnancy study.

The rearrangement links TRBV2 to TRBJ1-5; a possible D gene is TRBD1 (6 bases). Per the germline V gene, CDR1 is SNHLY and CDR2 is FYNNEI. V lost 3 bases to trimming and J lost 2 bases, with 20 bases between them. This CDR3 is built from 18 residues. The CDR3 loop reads CASSDRTARVLGNQPQHF. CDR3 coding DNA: TGTGCCAGCAGTGACCGGACAGCCCGAGTTTTGGGCAATCAGCCCCAGCATTTT.

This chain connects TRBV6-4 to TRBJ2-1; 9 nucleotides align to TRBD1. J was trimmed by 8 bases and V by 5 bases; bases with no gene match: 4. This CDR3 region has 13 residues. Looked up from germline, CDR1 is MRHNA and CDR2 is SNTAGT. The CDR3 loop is CASSSQGAHEQFF. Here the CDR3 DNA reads TGTGCCAGCAGTTCACAGGGGGCCCATGAGCAGTTCTTC.

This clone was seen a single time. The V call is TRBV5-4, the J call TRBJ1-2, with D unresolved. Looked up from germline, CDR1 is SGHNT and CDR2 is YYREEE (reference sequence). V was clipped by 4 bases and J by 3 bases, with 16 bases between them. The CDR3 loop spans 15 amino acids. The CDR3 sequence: CASSRARGNDYGYTF. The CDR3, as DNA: TGTGCCAGCAGCCGGGCGCGGGGAAACGACTATGGCTACACCTTC.

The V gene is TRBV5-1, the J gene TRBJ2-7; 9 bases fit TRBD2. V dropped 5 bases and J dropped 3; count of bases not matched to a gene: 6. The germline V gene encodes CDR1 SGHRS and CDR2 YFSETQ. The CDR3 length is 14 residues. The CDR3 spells CASSRSGRVYEQYF. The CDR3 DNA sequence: TGCGCCAGCAGTCGTAGCGGGAGAGTCTACGAGCAGTACTTC.

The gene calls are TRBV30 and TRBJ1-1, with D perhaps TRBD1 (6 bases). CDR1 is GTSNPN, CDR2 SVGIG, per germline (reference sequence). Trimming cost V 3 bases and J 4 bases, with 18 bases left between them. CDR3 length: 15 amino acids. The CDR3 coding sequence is TGTGCCTGGAGCGCCCCGACAGGTCGGGGCACTGAAGCTTTCTTT. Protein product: CAWSAPTGRGTEAFF.

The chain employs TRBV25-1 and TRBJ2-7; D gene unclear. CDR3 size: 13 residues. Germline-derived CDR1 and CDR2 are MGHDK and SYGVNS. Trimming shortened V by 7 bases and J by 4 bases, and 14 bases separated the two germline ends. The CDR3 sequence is CASNETRPYEQYF. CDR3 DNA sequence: TGTGCCAGCAACGAGACACGTCCGTACGAGCAGTACTTC.

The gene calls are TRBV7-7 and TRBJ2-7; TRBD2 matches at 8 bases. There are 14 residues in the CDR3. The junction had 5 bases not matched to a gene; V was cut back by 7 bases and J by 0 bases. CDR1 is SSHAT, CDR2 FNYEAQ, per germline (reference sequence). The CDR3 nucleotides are TGTGCCAGCACCCCGGGAGGGAGCTCCTACGAGCAGTACTTC. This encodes CASTPGGSSYEQYF.

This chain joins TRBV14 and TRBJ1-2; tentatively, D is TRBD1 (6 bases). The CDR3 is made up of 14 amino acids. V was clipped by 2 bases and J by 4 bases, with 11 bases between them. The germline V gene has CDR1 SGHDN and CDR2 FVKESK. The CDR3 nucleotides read TGTGCCAGCAGCCAAACAATGACAGGCTATGGCTACACCTTC. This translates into CASSQTMTGYGYTF.

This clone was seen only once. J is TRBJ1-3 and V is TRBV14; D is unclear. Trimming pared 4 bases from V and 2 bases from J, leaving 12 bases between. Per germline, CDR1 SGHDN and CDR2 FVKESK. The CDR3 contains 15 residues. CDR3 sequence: CASSLLDFAGNTIYF. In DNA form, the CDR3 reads TGTGCCAGCAGCCTACTTGACTTTGCTGGAAACACCATATATTTT. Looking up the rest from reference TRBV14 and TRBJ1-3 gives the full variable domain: EAGVTQFPSHSVIEKGQTVTLRCDPISGHDNLYWYRRVMGKEIKFLLHFVKESKQDESGMPNNRFLAERTGGTYSTLKVQPAELEDSGVYFCASSLLDFAGNTIYFGEGSWLTVV.

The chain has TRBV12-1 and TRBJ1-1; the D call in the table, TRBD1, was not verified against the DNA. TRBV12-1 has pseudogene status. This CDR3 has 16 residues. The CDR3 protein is CASSFDFPTGVTEAFF. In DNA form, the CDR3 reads TGTGCCAGCAGCTTTGATTTCCCGACAGGGGTCACTGAAGCTTTCTTT.

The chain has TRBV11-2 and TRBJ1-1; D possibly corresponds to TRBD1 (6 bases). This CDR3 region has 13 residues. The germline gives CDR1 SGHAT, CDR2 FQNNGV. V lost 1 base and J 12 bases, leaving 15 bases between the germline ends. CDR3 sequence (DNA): TGTGCCAGCAGCTTAGGGGGGGGCAGGGCTACTTTCTTT. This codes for CASSLGGGRATFF.

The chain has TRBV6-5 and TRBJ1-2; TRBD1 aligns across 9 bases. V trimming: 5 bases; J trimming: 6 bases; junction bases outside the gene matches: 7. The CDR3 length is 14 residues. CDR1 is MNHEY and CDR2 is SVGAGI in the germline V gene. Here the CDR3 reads CASSPGTGTHGYTF. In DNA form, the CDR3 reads TGTGCCAGCAGTCCCGGGACAGGGACCCATGGCTACACCTTC.

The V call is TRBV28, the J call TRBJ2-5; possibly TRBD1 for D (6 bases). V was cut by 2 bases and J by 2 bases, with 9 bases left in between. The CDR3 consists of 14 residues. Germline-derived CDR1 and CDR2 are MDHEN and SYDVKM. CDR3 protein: CASSLAGQQETQYF. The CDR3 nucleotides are TGTGCCAGCAGTTTAGCCGGACAGCAAGAGACCCAGTACTTC.

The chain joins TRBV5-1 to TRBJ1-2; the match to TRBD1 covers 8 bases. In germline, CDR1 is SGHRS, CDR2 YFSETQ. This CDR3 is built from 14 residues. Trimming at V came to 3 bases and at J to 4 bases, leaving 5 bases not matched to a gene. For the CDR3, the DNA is TGCGCCAGCAGCTCTGAAACAGGGGGCTATGGCTACACCTTC. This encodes CASSSETGGYGYTF.

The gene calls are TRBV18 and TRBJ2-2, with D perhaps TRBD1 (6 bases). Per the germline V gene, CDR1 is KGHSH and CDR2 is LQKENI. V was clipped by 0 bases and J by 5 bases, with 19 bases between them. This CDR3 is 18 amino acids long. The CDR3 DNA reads TGTGCCAGCTCACCACCTGCACAGGGAGTCTTTCTTACCGGGGAGCTGTTTTTT. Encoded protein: CASSPPAQGVFLTGELFF.

The CDR3 region is CASSWSRDRGEYEQFF. The CDR3 DNA follows: TGTGCCAGCAGCTGGAGCCGGGACAGGGGAGAGTATGAGCAGTTCTTC. This rearrangement joins TRBV5-6 to TRBJ2-1; 10 nucleotides match TRBD1. There are 16 residues in the CDR3. With 3 bases clipped from V and 8 bases from J, the junction kept 11 bases outside the gene matches. Germline assignment: CDR1 SGHDT and CDR2 YYEEEE.

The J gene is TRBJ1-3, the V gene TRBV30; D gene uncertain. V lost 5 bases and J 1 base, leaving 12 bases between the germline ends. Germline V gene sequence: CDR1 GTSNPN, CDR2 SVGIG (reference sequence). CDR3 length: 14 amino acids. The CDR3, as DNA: TGTGCCTGGCTCTATCCGGTTTCTGGAAACACCATATATTTT. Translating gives CAWLYPVSGNTIYF.

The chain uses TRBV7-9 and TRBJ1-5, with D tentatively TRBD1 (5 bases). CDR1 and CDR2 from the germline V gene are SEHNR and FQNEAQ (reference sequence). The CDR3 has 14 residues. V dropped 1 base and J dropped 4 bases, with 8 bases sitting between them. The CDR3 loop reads CASSLGQFNQPQHF. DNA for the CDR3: TGTGCCAGCAGCTTAGGACAGTTTAATCAGCCCCAGCATTTT. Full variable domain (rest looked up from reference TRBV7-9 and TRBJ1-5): DTGVSQNPRHKITKRGQNVTFRCDPISEHNRLYWYRQTLGQGPEFLTYFQNEAQLEKSRLLSDRFSAERPKGSFSTLEIQRTEQGDSAMYLCASSLGQFNQPQHFGDGTRLSIL.

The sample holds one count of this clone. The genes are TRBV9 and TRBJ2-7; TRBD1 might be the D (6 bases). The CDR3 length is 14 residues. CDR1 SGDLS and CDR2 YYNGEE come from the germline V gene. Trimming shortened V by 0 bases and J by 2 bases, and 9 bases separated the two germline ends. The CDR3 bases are TGTGCCAGCAGCGTAGATGGGGGCCCCTACGAGCAGTACTTC. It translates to CASSVDGGPYEQYF.

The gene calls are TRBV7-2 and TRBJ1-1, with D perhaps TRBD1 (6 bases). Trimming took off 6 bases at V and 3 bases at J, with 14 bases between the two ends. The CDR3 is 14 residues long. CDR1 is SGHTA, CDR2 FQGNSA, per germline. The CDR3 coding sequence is TGTGCCAGCAGACTACAGGGATCGGACACTGAAGCTTTCTTT. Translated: CASRLQGSDTEAFF.

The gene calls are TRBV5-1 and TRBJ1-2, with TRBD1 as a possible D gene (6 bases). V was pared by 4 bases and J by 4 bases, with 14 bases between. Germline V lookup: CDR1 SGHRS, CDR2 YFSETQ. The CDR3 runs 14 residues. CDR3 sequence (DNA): TGCGCCAGCAGCACGGCCGGGACACTCTATGGCTACACCTTC. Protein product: CASSTAGTLYGYTF.

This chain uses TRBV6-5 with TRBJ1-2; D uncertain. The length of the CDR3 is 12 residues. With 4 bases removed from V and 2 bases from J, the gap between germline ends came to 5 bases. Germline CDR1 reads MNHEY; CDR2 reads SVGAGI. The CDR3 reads CASSSQNYGYTF. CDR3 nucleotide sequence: TGTGCCAGCAGTTCCCAAAACTATGGCTACACCTTC.

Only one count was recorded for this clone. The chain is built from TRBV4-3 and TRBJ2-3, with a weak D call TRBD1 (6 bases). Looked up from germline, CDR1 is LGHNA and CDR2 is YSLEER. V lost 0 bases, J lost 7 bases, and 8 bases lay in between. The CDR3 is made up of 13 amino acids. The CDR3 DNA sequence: TGCGCCAGCAGCCAAGAACAGGGAAATACGCAGTATTTT. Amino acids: CASSQEQGNTQYF.

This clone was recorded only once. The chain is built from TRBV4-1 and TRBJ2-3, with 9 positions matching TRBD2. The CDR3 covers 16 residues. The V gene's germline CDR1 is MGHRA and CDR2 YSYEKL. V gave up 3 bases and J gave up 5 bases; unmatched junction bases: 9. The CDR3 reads CASSQRLAGVQDTQYF. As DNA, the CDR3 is TGCGCCAGCAGCCAGCGCTTAGCGGGAGTGCAAGATACGCAGTATTTT.